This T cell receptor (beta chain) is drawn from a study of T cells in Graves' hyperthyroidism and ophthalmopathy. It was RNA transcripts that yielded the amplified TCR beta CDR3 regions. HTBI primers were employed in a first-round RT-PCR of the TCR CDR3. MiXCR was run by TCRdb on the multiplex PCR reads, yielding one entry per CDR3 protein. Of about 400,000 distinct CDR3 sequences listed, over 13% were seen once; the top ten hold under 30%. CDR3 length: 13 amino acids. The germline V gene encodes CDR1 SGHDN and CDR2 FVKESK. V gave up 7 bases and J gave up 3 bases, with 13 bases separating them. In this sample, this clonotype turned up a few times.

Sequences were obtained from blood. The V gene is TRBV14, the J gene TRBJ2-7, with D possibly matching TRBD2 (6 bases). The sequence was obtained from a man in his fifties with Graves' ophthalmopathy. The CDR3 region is CASTGGKGYEQYF. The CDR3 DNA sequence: TGTGCCAGCACAGGAGGGAAGGGCTACGAGCAGTACTTC.